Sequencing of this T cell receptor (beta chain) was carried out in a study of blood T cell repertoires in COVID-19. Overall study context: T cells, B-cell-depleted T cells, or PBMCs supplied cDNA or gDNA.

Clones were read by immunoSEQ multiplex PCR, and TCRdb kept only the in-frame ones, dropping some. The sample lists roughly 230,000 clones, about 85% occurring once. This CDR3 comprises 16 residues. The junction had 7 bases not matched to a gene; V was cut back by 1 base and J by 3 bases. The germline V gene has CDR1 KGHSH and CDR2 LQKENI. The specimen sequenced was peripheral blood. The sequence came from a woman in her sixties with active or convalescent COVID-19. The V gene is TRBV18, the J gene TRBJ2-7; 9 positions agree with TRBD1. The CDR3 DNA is TGTGCCAGCTCACCACTGACGGGGACAGGGAACTACGAGCAGTACTTC. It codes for CASSPLTGTGNYEQYF.